This is a list of T cell receptor beta chains from one sample in a study of T cell responses to AZD1222 COVID-19 vaccine. Generated by immunoSEQ multiplex PCR, the TCRdb table keeps only in-frame clones and is missing some. Of 150,000 or so clones listed, roughly 94% are singletons. Source: peripheral blood, taken 28 days after the second AZD1222 dose. These receptors were taken from an adult who received the AZD1222 COVID-19 vaccine. The CDR3 runs from the conserved cysteine through the conserved F or W. A D gene is named only where the DNA matches it firmly. Clone size appears in some rows only: once, few, many, or a class for an expanded clone.

D: TRBD2; length: 15; V: TRBV6-1; J: TRBJ2-5; size: -; CDR3: CASSESSGGPETQYF; DNA: TGTGCCAGCAGTGAATCTTCGGGAGGGCCGGAGACCCAGTACTTC
D: TRBD2; length: 13; V: TRBV19; J: TRBJ2-7; size: -; CDR3: CASSGRQGHEQYF; DNA: TGTGCCAGTAGCGGGAGGCAAGGGCACGAGCAGTACTTC
D: -; length: 14; V: TRBV3-1/TRBV3-2; J: TRBJ1-2; size: few; CDR3: CASSPSREDYGYTF; DNA: TGTGCCAGCAGCCCCAGCAGGGAGGACTATGGCTACACCTTC
D: -; length: 15; V: TRBV5-1; J: TRBJ2-3; size: -; CDR3: CASSLERGTSDTQYF; DNA: TGCGCCAGCAGCTTGGAACGCGGGACCTCAGATACGCAGTATTTT
D: -; length: 15; V: TRBV19; J: TRBJ2-1; size: -; CDR3: CASSIASGSYNEQFF; DNA: TGTGCCAGTAGTATAGCCAGCGGGTCTTACAATGAGCAGTTCTTC
D: -; length: 13; V: TRBV19; J: TRBJ1-1; size: -; CDR3: CASSINRDAEAFF; DNA: TGTGCCAGTAGTATAAACAGGGATGCTGAAGCTTTCTTT
D: -; length: 15; V: TRBV6-1; J: TRBJ1-3; size: -; CDR3: CASSELWGSGNTIYF; DNA: TGTGCCAGCAGTGAATTATGGGGGTCTGGAAACACCATATATTTT
D: -; length: 15; V: TRBV10-3; J: TRBJ1-6; size: -; CDR3: CAISERSSYNSPLHF; DNA: TGTGCCATCAGTGAACGGAGCTCCTATAATTCACCCCTCCACTTT
D: TRBD2; length: 14; V: TRBV6-2/TRBV6-3; J: TRBJ2-1; size: -; CDR3: CASSYLKRDVEQFF; DNA: TGTGCCAGCAGTTATTTGAAGCGGGATGTTGAGCAGTTCTTC
D: TRBD1; length: 13; V: TRBV12-3/TRBV12-4; J: TRBJ2-2; size: -; CDR3: CASRGRGPGELFF; DNA: TGTGCCAGCAGGGGCAGGGGGCCCGGGGAGCTGTTTTTT
D: -; length: 14; V: TRBV10-3; J: TRBJ1-4; size: -; CDR3: CAIAKTGSGEKLFF; DNA: TGTGCCATCGCTAAAACCGGTTCCGGAGAAAAACTGTTTTTT
D: TRBD1; length: 16; V: TRBV19; J: TRBJ1-1; size: -; CDR3: CASSIDWDRAGTEAFF; DNA: TGTGCCAGTAGTATAGATTGGGACAGGGCGGGAACTGAAGCTTTCTTT
D: -; length: 15; V: TRBV7-2; J: TRBJ2-7; size: once; CDR3: CASSQEAVSSYEQYF; DNA: TGTGCCAGCAGCCAGGAGGCGGTGAGCTCCTACGAGCAGTACTTC
D: -; length: 12; V: TRBV5-1; J: TRBJ2-5; size: once; CDR3: CASSLIEETQYF; DNA: TGCGCCAGCAGCTTGATCGAGGAGACCCAGTACTTC
D: -; length: 15; V: TRBV14; J: TRBJ1-1; size: -; CDR3: CASSRKLTGTTEAFF; DNA: TGTGCCAGCAGCCGTAAGTTGACAGGAACCACTGAAGCTTTCTTT
D: TRBD2; length: 16; V: TRBV9; J: TRBJ2-1; size: -; CDR3: CASSETSGRSYNEQFF; DNA: TGTGCCAGCAGCGAGACTAGCGGTCGCTCCTACAATGAGCAGTTCTTC
D: -; length: 18; V: TRBV4-1; J: TRBJ1-6; size: -; CDR3: CASSQASPGQYSWSPLHF; DNA: TGCGCCAGCAGCCAAGCAAGCCCGGGCCAGTATAGTTGGTCACCCCTCCACTTT
D: TRBD1; length: 16; V: TRBV27; J: TRBJ2-1; size: -; CDR3: CASSPNGQGGFNEQFF; DNA: TGTGCCAGCAGTCCCAACGGACAGGGCGGATTTAATGAGCAGTTCTTC
D: TRBD1; length: 14; V: TRBV5-5; J: TRBJ1-1; size: -; CDR3: CASSRTGPNTEAFF; DNA: TGTGCCAGCAGCCGGACAGGACCGAACACTGAAGCTTTCTTT
D: TRBD2; length: 16; V: TRBV9; J: TRBJ2-3; size: -; CDR3: CASSVGGEASGRTQYF; DNA: TGTGCCAGCAGCGTAGGGGGGGAGGCTAGCGGGCGTACGCAGTATTTT